Presented here are 30 T cell receptor beta chains from one specimen sequenced in a study of vaccination and CD4 T cells after COVID-19. Their antigens remain unidentified. Cultured CD4+ T cells had their DNA profiled by the Oncomine TCR Beta short-read assay. TCRdb recomputed calls from the PCR reads with MiXCR, one row per CDR3 protein. The sample includes about 9,700 distinct CDR3 sequences, roughly 70% of them seen just once. Noted treatment: approximately nine-day PBMC culture with coronavirus spike peptide pools or control peptides (ViraFEST assay). The sample consisted of CD4+ T cells from blood, cultured in vitro. Receptors originate from a human donor who had recovered from COVID-19.

This chain links TRBV20-1 with TRBJ1-5, with D unclear. Germline assignment: CDR1 DFQATT and CDR2 SNEGSKA (reference sequence). This CDR3 comprises 13 residues. Trimming took off 6 bases at V and 2 bases at J, with 11 bases between the two ends. CDR3 bases: TGCAGTGCCGTGGGGTTCGGCAATCAGCCCCAGCATTTT. Translating gives CSAVGFGNQPQHF.

The chain is built from TRBV11-2 and TRBJ2-3; D is ambiguous. CDR3 length equals 13 residues. The ends were cut back, 0 bases at V and 7 bases at J, with 8 bases in the middle. Germline V gene sequence: CDR1 SGHAT, CDR2 FQNNGV. The CDR3 nucleotides are TGTGCCAGCAGCTTAGATCGCCCCCATACGCAGTATTTT. Protein: CASSLDRPHTQYF.

The chain joins TRBV20-1 to TRBJ1-1, with a possible D match to TRBD1 (6 bases). Germline V lookup: CDR1 DFQATT, CDR2 SNEGSKA (reference sequence). V dropped 5 bases and J dropped 8 bases, with 12 bases sitting between them. The CDR3 runs to 11 residues. The CDR3: CSASRGGEAFF. The CDR3 DNA reads TGCAGTGCTTCCAGGGGCGGGGAAGCTTTCTTT.

The chain couples TRBV6-1 to TRBJ1-5; D is unclear. The CDR3 covers 14 residues. Trimming cost V 5 bases and J 1 base, with 9 bases left between them. Germline-derived CDR1 and CDR2 are MNHNS and SASEGT. Here the CDR3 DNA reads TGTGCCAGCAGTCCAGGACGGAGCAATCAGCCCCAGCATTTT. It specifies CASSPGRSNQPQHF.

The V gene is TRBV10-3, the J gene TRBJ1-2; 7 bases fit TRBD1. V gave up 3 bases and J gave up 2 bases; unmatched junction bases: 6. The CDR3 runs 15 residues. Looked up from germline, CDR1 is ENHRY and CDR2 is SYGVKD. The CDR3 reads CAISEGTVKNYGYTF. The CDR3 bases are TGTGCCATCAGTGAAGGGACAGTAAAAAACTATGGCTACACCTTC.

This clonotype was seen only a few times. The DNA for the CDR3 is TGTGCCAGTAGTATGGGCAGGAACACCGGGGAGCTGTTTTTT. It encodes CASSMGRNTGELFF. J is TRBJ2-2 and V is TRBV19; D remains ambiguous. CDR3 size: 14 residues. Germline-derived CDR1 and CDR2 are LNHDA and SQIVND (reference sequence). The ends were cut back, 3 bases at V and 1 base at J, with 6 bases in the middle.

V is TRBV28 and J is TRBJ1-6; 9 bases match TRBD1. There are 14 residues in the CDR3. CDR1 MDHEN and CDR2 SYDVKM come from the germline V gene. V was pared by 7 bases and J by 7 bases, with 5 bases of the junction left unmatched. Here the CDR3 DNA reads TGTGCCAGCACCGACGGGACAGGGAATTCACCCCTCCACTTT. Residues: CASTDGTGNSPLHF.

The chain carries TRBV20-1 and TRBJ1-2, with D uncertain. Germline lookup yields CDR1 DFQATT and CDR2 SNEGSKA (reference sequence). V lost 6 bases and J 6 bases, leaving 5 bases between the germline ends. CDR3 size: 9 residues. CDR3 nucleotide sequence: TGCAGTGCCCGGGATGGCTACACCTTC. Encoded protein: CSARDGYTF.

The chain has TRBV2 and TRBJ2-7; 9 nucleotides agree with TRBD1. V lost 8 bases to trimming and J lost 4 bases; unmatched junction nucleotides: 9. The CDR3 sequence is 14 residues long. Germline loops: CDR1 SNHLY, CDR2 FYNNEI. This chain's CDR3 is CASRIRTGDYEQYF. In nucleotides, the CDR3 is TGTGCCAGCCGAATTAGGACAGGGGATTACGAGCAGTACTTC.

The chain recombines TRBV7-8 with TRBJ1-2; D remains ambiguous. There are 13 residues in the CDR3. CDR1 and CDR2 (germline): SGHVS, FQNEAQ. The V and J ends lost 1 base and 6 bases respectively, with 9 bases between them. CDR3 DNA sequence: TGTGCCAGCAGCTTAGAGGGCCAAGATGGCTACACCTTC. It yields the protein CASSLEGQDGYTF.

This clonotype was counted between two and nine times. V is TRBV5-4 and J is TRBJ1-1, with D perhaps matching TRBD1 (6 bases). The V gene's germline CDR1 is SGHNT and CDR2 YYREEE (reference sequence). CDR3 length: 16 residues. V was cut by 0 bases and J by 0 bases, with 12 bases left in between. CDR3 nucleotides: TGTGCCAGCAGCTTGGAGCAGGGGCAGATGAACACTGAAGCTTTCTTT. This sequence encodes CASSLEQGQMNTEAFF. Full variable domain (remainder filled in from reference TRBV5-4 and TRBJ1-1): ETGVTQSPTHLIKTRGQQVTLRCSSQSGHNTVSWYQQALGQGPQFIFQYYREEENGRGNFPPRFSGLQFPNYSSELNVNALELDDSALYLCASSLEQGQMNTEAFFGQGTRLTVV.

The chain combines TRBV7-9 with TRBJ2-3; 9 bases fit TRBD2. CDR1 is SEHNR and CDR2 is FQNEAQ in the germline V gene (reference sequence). The CDR3 sequence is 13 residues long. The V segment lost 5 bases and the J segment 4 bases; nucleotides outside the gene matches: 1. The CDR3 nucleotides are TGTGCCAGCAGCGGCGGGAGGGCAGATACGCAGTATTTT. It translates to CASSGGRADTQYF.

This clonotype has only a few counts. V gene TRBV5-1 combines with J gene TRBJ2-5; 8 nucleotides agree with TRBD2. The CDR3 runs 15 residues. Germline values: CDR1 SGHRS, CDR2 YFSETQ. V trimming: 7 bases; J trimming: 4 bases; junction bases outside the gene matches: 12. The CDR3 nucleotides read TGCGCCAGCCATCCGCTCGGGAGGGGAGGAGAGACCCAGTACTTC. It codes for CASHPLGRGGETQYF.

J is TRBJ2-3 and V is TRBV7-9; D possibly corresponds to TRBD1 (6 bases). Trimming shortened V by 5 bases and J by 6 bases, and 15 bases separated the two germline ends. CDR1 is SEHNR, CDR2 FQNEAQ, per germline (reference sequence). The CDR3 consists of 14 residues. The CDR3 nucleotides are TGTGCCAGCAGCATTCGGACAGAGGCGGATACGCAGTATTTT. Encoded protein: CASSIRTEADTQYF.

The chain joins TRBV5-1 to TRBJ2-1; TRBD2 is a possible D gene (5 bases). V lost 4 bases, J lost 5 bases, and 13 bases lay in between. The CDR3 runs to 14 residues. The germline V gene has CDR1 SGHRS and CDR2 YFSETQ. CDR3 in DNA: TGCGCCAGCAGCACCCGACGGGGTGACAATGAGCAGTTCTTC. This translates into CASSTRRGDNEQFF.

The chain is built from TRBV20-1 and TRBJ1-5, with D perhaps TRBD1 (5 bases). The germline gives CDR1 DFQATT, CDR2 SNEGSKA (reference sequence). The CDR3 contains 14 residues. V lost 5 bases and J lost 2, with 13 bases in between. CDR3 sequence reads: CSAGTPLGNQPQHF. DNA of the CDR3: TGCAGTGCTGGGACGCCCCTCGGCAATCAGCCCCAGCATTTT.

The chain has TRBV24-1 and TRBJ2-5; D ambiguous. The V and J ends lost 7 bases and 2 bases respectively, with 7 bases between them. Germline loops: CDR1 KGHDR, CDR2 SFDVKD. CDR3 size: 12 residues. As DNA, the CDR3 is TGTGCCACCAGCGCAGGACAAGAGACCCAGTACTTC. Translating gives CATSAGQETQYF.

This chain links TRBV7-2 with TRBJ2-7, with TRBD2 identical over 9 bases. J gave up 1 base and V 5 bases, and 6 bases lay outside the gene matches. CDR3 length: 15 residues. The germline gives CDR1 SGHTA, CDR2 FQGNSA. CDR3 in amino acids: CASSRLAGDSYEQYF. The CDR3, as DNA: TGTGCCAGCAGCCGATTAGCGGGAGATTCCTACGAGCAGTACTTC. Complete variable domain (other parts from reference TRBV7-2 and TRBJ2-7): GAGVSQSPSNKVTEKGKDVELRCDPISGHTALYWYRQSLGQGLEFLIYFQGNSAPDKSGLPSDRFSAERTGGSVSTLTIQRTQQEDSAVYLCASSRLAGDSYEQYFGPGTRLTVT.

J is TRBJ1-4 and V is TRBV6-2 or TRBV6-3; 10 nucleotides match TRBD1. Germline CDR1 is MNHEY and CDR2 is SVGEGT. The V segment lost 5 bases and the J segment 8 bases; nucleotides outside the gene matches: 8. CDR3 length equals 15 residues. The CDR3 region is CASSTRGTGDEKLFF. The CDR3 bases are TGTGCCAGCAGTACCCGGGGGACAGGGGACGAAAAACTGTTTTTT.

The V call is TRBV20-1, the J call TRBJ2-1; the match to TRBD2 covers 7 bases. The CDR3 runs to 15 residues. V shed 0 bases and J 9 bases; nucleotides not matched to a gene: 11. CDR1 and CDR2 (germline): DFQATT, SNEGSKA (reference sequence). For the CDR3, the DNA is TGCAGTGCTAGAGATACAGGACTAGTATCCATTGAGCAGTTCTTC. Protein: CSARDTGLVSIEQFF.

The J gene is TRBJ1-2, the V gene TRBV7-6; no reliable D call. Germline-derived CDR1 and CDR2 are SGHVS and FNYEAQ. This CDR3 has 14 residues. The V end lost 2 bases, the J end lost 7 bases, and 14 bases lay between the germline ends. The CDR3 DNA sequence: TGTGCCAGCAGCTTAAATAAAGACAACAGTGGCTACACCTTC. Protein product: CASSLNKDNSGYTF. Full variable domain (rest looked up from reference TRBV7-6 and TRBJ1-2): GAGVSQSPRYKVTKRGQDVALRCDPISGHVSLYWYRQALGQGPEFLTYFNYEAQQDKSGLPNDRFSAERPEGSISTLTIQRTEQRDSAMYRCASSLNKDNSGYTFGSGTRLTVV.

The CDR3 here is CASPGTTNYGYTF. In nucleotides, the CDR3 is TGTGCCTCCCCCGGGACAACTAACTATGGCTACACCTTC. This sequence joins TRBV30 and TRBJ1-2; tentatively, D is TRBD1 (6 bases). The CDR3 totals 13 residues. V lost 7 bases, J lost 0 bases, and 12 bases lay in between. Germline assignment: CDR1 GTSNPN and CDR2 SVGIG (reference sequence).

The V call is TRBV5-1, the J call TRBJ1-1, with a possible D match to TRBD1 (5 bases). Germline V gene sequence: CDR1 SGHRS, CDR2 YFSETQ. Deletions cut 0 bases from V and 8 bases from J, with 8 bases between. The CDR3 is made up of 12 amino acids. CDR3 sequence reads: CASSLGRGEAFF. The DNA of the CDR3 is TGCGCCAGCAGCTTGGGTCGGGGGGAAGCTTTCTTT. The full variable domain, rest sourced from reference TRBV5-1 and TRBJ1-1, is KAGVTQTPRYLIKTRGQQVTLSCSPISGHRSVSWYQQTPGQGLQFLFEYFSETQRNKGNFPGRFSGRQFSNSRSEMNVSTLELGDSALYLCASSLGRGEAFFGQGTRLTVV.

CDR3 amino acids: CATSDGGRGGKETQYF. CDR3 in DNA: TGTGCCACCAGTGACGGGGGGCGAGGGGGGAAAGAGACCCAGTACTTC. This chain links TRBV24-1 with TRBJ2-5, with a possible D match to TRBD2 (7 bases). From germline, CDR1 is KGHDR and CDR2 SFDVKD. Trimming took 4 bases from V and 3 from J, leaving 17 bases between them. The CDR3 spans 16 residues.

The chain employs TRBV2 and TRBJ1-2; 12 bases are shared with TRBD1. Germline V gene lookup returns CDR1 SNHLY and CDR2 FYNNEI. J gave up 5 bases and V 6 bases, and 4 bases lay outside the gene matches. This CDR3 contains 14 residues. Written as DNA, the CDR3 is TGTGCCAGCAGCGGGACAGGGGGCGCGTATGGCTACACCTTC. Protein product: CASSGTGGAYGYTF.

The rearrangement links TRBV24-1 to TRBJ2-5; 7 positions agree with TRBD2. J gave up 5 bases and V 4 bases, and 12 bases lay outside the gene matches. Per germline, CDR1 KGHDR and CDR2 SFDVKD. The CDR3 runs 16 residues. The CDR3 loop reads CATSDRAGGRAETQYF. The CDR3 region has the DNA TGTGCCACCAGTGACCGGGCTGGCGGGAGAGCGGAGACCCAGTACTTC.

V gene TRBV20-1 combines with J gene TRBJ1-5; D perhaps matches TRBD1 (6 bases). Germline V lookup: CDR1 DFQATT, CDR2 SNEGSKA (reference sequence). CDR3 size: 15 residues. V lost 6 bases and J 6 bases, leaving 21 bases between the germline ends. CDR3 loop: CSAPQRGGWRQPQHF. The CDR3 DNA follows: TGCAGTGCACCCCAAAGGGGGGGTTGGCGTCAGCCCCAGCATTTT.

The J gene is TRBJ2-7, the V gene TRBV5-4; weak D call: TRBD1 (6 bases). The V gene lost 0 bases and the J gene lost 3 bases, with 13 bases spanning the gap. CDR1 is SGHNT and CDR2 is YYREEE in the germline V gene (reference sequence). The CDR3 has 15 residues. CDR3 protein: CASSLEYQGFYEQYF. CDR3 coding DNA: TGTGCCAGCAGCTTGGAGTATCAGGGGTTCTACGAGCAGTACTTC.

The chain employs TRBV2 and TRBJ2-3; the D is unclear. Germline values: CDR1 SNHLY, CDR2 FYNNEI. V lost 4 bases to trimming and J lost 2 bases, with 7 bases between them. This CDR3 spans 13 amino acids. The DNA of the CDR3 is TGTGCCAGCAGTGGACCGTTCACAGATACGCAGTATTTT. It yields the protein CASSGPFTDTQYF.

This sequence joins TRBV27 and TRBJ2-5; D is ambiguous. V lost 0 bases, J lost 7 bases, and 15 bases lay in between. Germline assignment: CDR1 MNHEY and CDR2 SMNVEV (reference sequence). There are 15 residues in the CDR3. For the CDR3, the DNA is TGTGCCAGCAGTTTATCGTCCTCAACCTCGGGGACCCAGTACTTC. Protein product: CASSLSSSTSGTQYF.